This T cell receptor beta chain was sequenced during a study of PD-L1 blockade in urothelial cancer. Study background: Patients' histories included 0 to 3 prior chemotherapy regimens. Blood was subjected to analysis at 3 weeks (second dose) and 6 weeks following treatment start.

This CDR3 is built from 15 residues. From germline, CDR1 is SGHNT and CDR2 YENEEA. The junction had 4 bases not matched to a gene; V was cut back by 5 bases and J by 2 bases. The time point was: peripheral blood 6 weeks after treatment start. Locally advanced or metastatic urothelial carcinoma affected the patients. This clone has a handful of counts. The sample carries other DNA sequences with the same CDR3. Some clones are missing from TCRdb's copy, which holds only in-frame ones; the method was immunoSEQ multiplex PCR. This sample has roughly 120,000 clones; 80% to 90% occur once, and the top ten carry 1.7%.

Sequences were derived from PBMCs, sampled around atezolizumab (anti-PD-L1) treatment. The chain joins TRBV11-3 to TRBJ1-3; 9 bases agree with TRBD1. The sequence derives from a man in his sixties with urothelial cancer. The CDR3 here is CASSPGQGPGNTIYF. The CDR3 DNA reads as TGTGCCAGCAGCCCGGGACAGGGCCCTGGAAACACCATATATTTT.